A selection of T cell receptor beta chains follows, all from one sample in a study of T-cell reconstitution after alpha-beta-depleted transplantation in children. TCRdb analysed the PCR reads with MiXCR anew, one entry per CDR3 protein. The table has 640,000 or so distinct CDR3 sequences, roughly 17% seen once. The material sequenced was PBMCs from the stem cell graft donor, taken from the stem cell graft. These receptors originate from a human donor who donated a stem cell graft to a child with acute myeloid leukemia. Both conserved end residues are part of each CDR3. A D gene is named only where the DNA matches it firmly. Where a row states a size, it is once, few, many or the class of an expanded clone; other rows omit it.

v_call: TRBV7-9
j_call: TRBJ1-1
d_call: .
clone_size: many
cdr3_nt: TGTGCCAGCAGGTCCGCCGGGACAAGGAACACTGAAGCTTTCTTT
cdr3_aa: CASRSAGTRNTEAFF

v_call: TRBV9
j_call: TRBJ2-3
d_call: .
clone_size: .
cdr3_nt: TGTGCCAGCAGCGCTGACAGCACAGATACGCAGTATTTT
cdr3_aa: CASSADSTDTQYF

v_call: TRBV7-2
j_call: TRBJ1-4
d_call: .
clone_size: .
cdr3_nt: TGTGCCAGCAGCCCCGGGATGAAGGGAACTAATGAAAAACTGTTTTTT
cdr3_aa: CASSPGMKGTNEKLFF

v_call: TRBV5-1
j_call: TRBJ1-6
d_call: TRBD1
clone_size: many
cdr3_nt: TGCGCCAGCCGACGGACAGGGGAGAGTTCACCCCTCCACTTT
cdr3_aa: CASRRTGESSPLHF

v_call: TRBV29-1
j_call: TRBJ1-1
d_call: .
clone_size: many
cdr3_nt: TGCAGCGTTGGGCTCTTTAACACTGAAGCTTTCTTT
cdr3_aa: CSVGLFNTEAFF

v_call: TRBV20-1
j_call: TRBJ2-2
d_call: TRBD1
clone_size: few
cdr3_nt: TGCAGTGCTCAGAGGGACAGGAACACCGGGGAGCTGTTTTTT
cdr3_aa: CSAQRDRNTGELFF

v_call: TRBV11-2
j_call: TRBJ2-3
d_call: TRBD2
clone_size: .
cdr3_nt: TGTGCCAGCAGCTTCCAGCGGGGGGGCGAAGATACGCAGTATTTT
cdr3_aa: CASSFQRGGEDTQYF

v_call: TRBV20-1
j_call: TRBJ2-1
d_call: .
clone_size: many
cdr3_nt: TGCAGTGCTAGAGACTCCTACCCAGGGTTCGGGGGATACAATGAGCAGTTCTTC
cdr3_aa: CSARDSYPGFGGYNEQFF

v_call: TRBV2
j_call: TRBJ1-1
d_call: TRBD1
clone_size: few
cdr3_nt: TGTGCCAGCAGGGACAGGGAACCTTTCTTT
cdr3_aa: CASRDREPFF

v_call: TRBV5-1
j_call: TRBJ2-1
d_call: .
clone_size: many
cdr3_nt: TGCGCCAGCAGCTTGAACAGGGTGGGCTACAATGAGCAGTTCTTC
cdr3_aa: CASSLNRVGYNEQFF

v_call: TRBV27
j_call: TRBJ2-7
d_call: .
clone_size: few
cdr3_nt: TGTGCCAGCAGTTTGGGACCCTCCCTATACGAGCAGTACTTC
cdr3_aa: CASSLGPSLYEQYF

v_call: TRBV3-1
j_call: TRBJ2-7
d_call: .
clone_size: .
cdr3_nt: TGTGCCAGCATGGCGAATCACGAGCAGTACTTC
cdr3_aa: CASMANHEQYF

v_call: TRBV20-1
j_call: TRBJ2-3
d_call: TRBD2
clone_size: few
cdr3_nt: TGCAGTGCTAGAGATCGGACTAGCGGGGGGAGGACAGATACGCAGTATTTT
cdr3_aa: CSARDRTSGGRTDTQYF

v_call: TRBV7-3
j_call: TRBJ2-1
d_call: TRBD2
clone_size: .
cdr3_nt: TGTGCCAGCAGCGAGACCATAGCGGGGGGGTACAATGAGCAGTTCTTC
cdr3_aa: CASSETIAGGYNEQFF

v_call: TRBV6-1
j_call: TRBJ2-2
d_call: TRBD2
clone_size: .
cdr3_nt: TGTGCCAGCAGAACGCCGGGACTAAACACCGGGGAGCTGTTTTTT
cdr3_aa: CASRTPGLNTGELFF

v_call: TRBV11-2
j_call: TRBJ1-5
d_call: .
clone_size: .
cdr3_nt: TGTGCCAGCAGCTTCGCGGGGGGCTATCAGCCCCAGCATTTT
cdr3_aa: CASSFAGGYQPQHF

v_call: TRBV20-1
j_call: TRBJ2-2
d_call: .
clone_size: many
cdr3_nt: TGCAGTGCTAGACCGGGACGGAACACCGGGGAGCTGTTTTTT
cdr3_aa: CSARPGRNTGELFF

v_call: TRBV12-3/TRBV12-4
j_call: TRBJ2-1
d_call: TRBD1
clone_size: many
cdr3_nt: TGTGCCAGCAGCCCGGGACAGGGCTTATATGAGCAGTTCTTC
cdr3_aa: CASSPGQGLYEQFF

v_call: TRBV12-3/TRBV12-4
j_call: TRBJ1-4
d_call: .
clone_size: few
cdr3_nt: TGTGCCAGCACCCTAGGAGCTTCTAATGAAAAACTGTTTTTT
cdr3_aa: CASTLGASNEKLFF

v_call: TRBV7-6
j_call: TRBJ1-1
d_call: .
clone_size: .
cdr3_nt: TGTGCCAGCAGCTTAGCGGATGAGGGAAGCACTGAAGCTTTCTTT
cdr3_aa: CASSLADEGSTEAFF

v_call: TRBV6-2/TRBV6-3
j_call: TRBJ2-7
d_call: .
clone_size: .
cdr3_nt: TGTGCCAGCAACACACTAAGCTACGAGCAGTACTTC
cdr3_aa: CASNTLSYEQYF

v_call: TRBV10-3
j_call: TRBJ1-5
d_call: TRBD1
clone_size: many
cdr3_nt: TGTGCCACAGCGACAGGGGGCGGCAATCAGCCCCAGCATTTT
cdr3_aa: CATATGGGNQPQHF

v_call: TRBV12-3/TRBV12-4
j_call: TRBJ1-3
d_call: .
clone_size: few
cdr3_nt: TGTGCCAGCAGGGCAGCGAATGCCACCCGGGGAAACACCATATATTTT
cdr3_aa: CASRAANATRGNTIYF